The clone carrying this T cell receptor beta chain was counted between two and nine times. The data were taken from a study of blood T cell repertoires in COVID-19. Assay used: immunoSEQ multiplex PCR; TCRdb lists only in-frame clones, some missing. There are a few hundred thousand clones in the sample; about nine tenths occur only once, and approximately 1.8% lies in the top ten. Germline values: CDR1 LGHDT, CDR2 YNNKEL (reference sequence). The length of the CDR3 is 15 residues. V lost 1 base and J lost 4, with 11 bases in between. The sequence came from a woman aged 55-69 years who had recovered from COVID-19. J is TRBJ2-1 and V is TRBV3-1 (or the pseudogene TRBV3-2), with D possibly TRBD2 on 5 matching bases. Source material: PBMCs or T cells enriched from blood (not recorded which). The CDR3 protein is CASSQGVRVYNEQFF. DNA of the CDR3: TGTGCCAGCAGCCAAGGGGTGCGGGTTTACAATGAGCAGTTCTTC.